The 15 T cell receptor beta chains below come from one sample, sequenced in a study of cytomegalovirus exposure and HLA in healthy donors. It was with 60 Vbeta and 13 Jbeta primers that the PCR ran. TCRdb's table, derived via immunoSEQ multiplex PCR, lists solely in-frame clones and lacks some. The table includes about 160,000 clones, about three quarters detected once. The sequencing sample was made of PBMCs. The receptor source for this set is a man younger than 30 in good health and CMV-seropositive.

This clone has just a few counts. The J gene is TRBJ2-5, the V gene TRBV30; the match to TRBD2 covers 13 bases. V lost 5 bases to trimming and J lost 9 bases; unmatched junction nucleotides: 6. This CDR3 comprises 13 residues. Germline V gives CDR1 GTSNPN, CDR2 SVGIG (reference sequence). The CDR3 DNA sequence: TGTGCCTGGGGGGGGACTAGCGGGACTCCCCAGTACTTC. It yields the protein CAWGGTSGTPQYF.

The gene calls are TRBV5-4 and TRBJ1-3, with unresolved D. Per germline, CDR1 SGHNT and CDR2 YYREEE (reference sequence). Trimming took 4 bases from V and 2 from J, leaving 10 bases between them. This CDR3 spans 14 amino acids. The CDR3 region has the DNA TGTGCCAGCAGCAGGGAGGGAACTGGAAACACCATATATTTT. It codes for CASSREGTGNTIYF.

The chain joins TRBV18 to TRBJ2-7; maybe TRBD2 (6 bases). V lost 3 bases, J lost 2 bases, and 8 bases lay in between. Germline V lookup: CDR1 KGHSH, CDR2 LQKENI. The CDR3 loop spans 13 amino acids. The CDR3: CASSPTSTYEQYV. The CDR3 DNA is TGTGCCAGCTCACCTACTAGCACCTACGAGCAGTACGTC.

J is TRBJ2-5 and V is TRBV7-9, with 8 bases matching TRBD1. CDR3 length equals 15 residues. V lost 3 bases to trimming and J lost 5 bases; unmatched junction nucleotides: 8. Germline loops: CDR1 SEHNR, CDR2 FQNEAQ (reference sequence). The chain's CDR3 is CASSFVARGQETQYF. The CDR3 coding sequence is TGTGCCAGCAGCTTCGTAGCCAGGGGGCAGGAGACCCAGTACTTC.

This clone was picked up one time. This chain links TRBV6-5 with TRBJ2-5; possibly TRBD1 for D (5 bases). The CDR3 extends over 13 amino acids. With 6 bases removed from V and 0 bases from J, the gap between germline ends came to 8 bases. Per the germline V gene, CDR1 is MNHEY and CDR2 is SVGAGI. CDR3 loop: CASRGRDQETQYF. Written as DNA, the CDR3 is TGTGCCAGCAGAGGCAGGGACCAAGAGACCCAGTACTTC.

The rearrangement joins TRBV4-2 to TRBJ2-2, with 8 bases fitting TRBD2. V was pared by 3 bases and J by 9 bases, with 6 bases of the junction left unmatched. The CDR3 has 14 amino acids. CDR1 and CDR2 from the germline V gene are LGHNA and YNFKEQ. The CDR3 bases are TGTGCCAGCAGCCAGGGACTAGAATCTAGGGAGCTGTTTTTT. It is translated as CASSQGLESRELFF.

The V call is TRBV6-1, the J call TRBJ2-2; 8 nucleotides line up with TRBD1. With V trimmed by 4 bases and J by 5 bases, 6 bases remained unmatched. The CDR3 length is 15 residues. Germline lookup yields CDR1 MNHNS and CDR2 SASEGT. CDR3: CASSAQGAETGELFF. The CDR3 DNA follows: TGTGCCAGCAGTGCCCAGGGGGCGGAGACCGGGGAGCTGTTTTTT.

This clone was observed a single time. The chain joins TRBV18 to TRBJ1-1; no definite D call. Germline V CDR1 and CDR2: KGHSH, LQKENI. Between the trimmed V and J ends, which lost 4 bases and 4 bases, there was a span of 10 bases. This CDR3 contains 13 residues. This CDR3 reads CASSQTTGTEAFF. Written as DNA, the CDR3 is TGTGCCAGCTCACAAACCACGGGCACTGAAGCTTTCTTT. Based on the CDR3 plus reference TRBV18 and TRBJ1-1, the full variable domain is NAGVMQNPRHLVRRRGQEARLRCSPMKGHSHVYWYRQLPEEGLKFMVYLQKENIIDESGMPKERFSAEFPKEGPSILRIQQVVRGDSAAYFCASSQTTGTEAFFGQGTRLTVV.

The rearrangement uses TRBV5-1 and TRBJ2-1; 9 bases match TRBD2. V lost 1 base, J lost 9 bases, and 5 bases stayed unmatched. This CDR3 has 14 amino acids. The germline gives CDR1 SGHRS, CDR2 YFSETQ. CDR3 coding DNA: TGCGCCAGCAGCTTGCAAGGGACTAGCCCTGAGCAGTTCTTC. Amino acids: CASSLQGTSPEQFF. Full variable domain (missing parts from reference TRBV5-1 and TRBJ2-1): KAGVTQTPRYLIKTRGQQVTLSCSPISGHRSVSWYQQTPGQGLQFLFEYFSETQRNKGNFPGRFSGRQFSNSRSEMNVSTLELGDSALYLCASSLQGTSPEQFFGPGTRLTVL.

The chain carries TRBV6-1 and TRBJ2-7, with D perhaps matching TRBD2 (5 bases). CDR3 length: 15 amino acids. V was shortened by 6 bases and J by 3 bases, with 18 bases between the two germline ends. The germline V gene encodes CDR1 MNHNS and CDR2 SASEGT. CDR3 nucleotides: TGTGCCAGCAGGGCCAATAAACTAGGGATCTACGAGCAGTACGTC. It codes for CASRANKLGIYEQYV.

The chain employs TRBV2 and TRBJ2-3, with TRBD1 matching 7 bases. Germline loops: CDR1 SNHLY, CDR2 FYNNEI. V was clipped by 5 bases and J by 0 bases; unmatched bases: 2. The CDR3 runs 14 residues. This CDR3 is CASSWDSSTDTQYF. CDR3 coding DNA: TGTGCCAGCAGTTGGGACAGCAGCACAGATACGCAGTATTTT.

The chain links TRBV6-1 to TRBJ2-7; a possible D gene is TRBD1 (5 bases). The CDR3 extends over 14 amino acids. Germline CDR1 reads MNHNS; CDR2 reads SASEGT. Trimming stripped 1 base from V and 4 bases from J, with 11 bases between. CDR3 loop: CASSEVLGPYEQYV. The CDR3 DNA is TGTGCCAGCAGTGAAGTTTTGGGGCCTTACGAGCAGTACGTC.

The chain uses TRBV7-9 and TRBJ1-4; D uncertain. The CDR3 runs 13 residues. CDR1 SEHNR and CDR2 FQNEAQ come from the germline V gene (reference sequence). V dropped 10 bases and J dropped 3 bases, with 12 bases sitting between them. CDR3 sequence: CATQVGANEKLFF. The CDR3 coding sequence is TGTGCCACCCAAGTAGGAGCTAATGAAAAACTGTTTTTT.

CDR3 sequence reads: CASGGGNNEQFF. Here the CDR3 DNA reads TGTGCCAGCGGCGGCGGCAACAATGAGCAGTTCTTC. V usage is TRBV7-9 and J usage is TRBJ2-1; D call uncertain. V was pared by 8 bases and J by 5 bases, with 10 bases between. Germline V lookup: CDR1 SEHNR, CDR2 FQNEAQ (reference sequence). This CDR3 region has 12 residues. Full variable domain (rest looked up from reference TRBV7-9 and TRBJ2-1): DTGVSQNPRHKITKRGQNVTFRCDPISEHNRLYWYRQTLGQGPEFLTYFQNEAQLEKSRLLSDRFSAERPKGSFSTLEIQRTEQGDSAMYLCASGGGNNEQFFGPGTRLTVL.

This clone is a singleton in its sample. This sequence joins TRBV9 and TRBJ2-5; D gene ambiguous. Germline-derived CDR1 and CDR2 are SGDLS and YYNGEE. CDR3 length equals 14 residues. V was pared by 0 bases and J by 2 bases, with 8 bases between. For the CDR3, the DNA is TGTGCCAGCAGCGTAGGCTGGGCTCAAGAGACCCAGTACTTC. This encodes CASSVGWAQETQYF. The whole variable domain, remainder taken from reference TRBV9 and TRBJ2-5, is DSGVTQTPKHLITATGQRVTLRCSPRSGDLSVYWYQQSLDQGLQFLIQYYNGEERAKGNILERFSAQQFPDLHSELNLSSLELGDSALYFCASSVGWAQETQYFGPGTRLLVL.